Detailed here is one T cell receptor beta chain. CDR1 and CDR2 from the germline V gene are SGHTA and FQGTGA. The CDR3 covers 14 residues. This entry belongs to a study of T cells expressing NK-cell markers. Across the whole study: Sorted CD3+CD56+NKG2C+, CD3+CD56+NKG2C- and CD3+CD56-NKG2C+ T cells supplied TCR beta repertoires.

TCRdb processed the 5' RACE reads again and assigns one entry to each CDR3 protein, with no DNA. The data show roughly 350,000 distinct CDR3 sequences, and the top ten clones hold around 5%. This receptor was obtained from a man aged 18-75 years in good health. Sequenced sample: blood T cells: a sorted CD56 or NKG2C T cell subset, CD4+ or CD8+ T cells, or bulk PBMC T cells (not recorded which). The gene calls are TRBV7-3 and TRBJ2-7. This CDR3 is CASSPRRGSYEQYF. The variable domain in full, with the rest retrieved from reference TRBV7-3 and TRBJ2-7, is GAGVSQTPSNKVTEKGKYVELRCDPISGHTALYWYRQSLGQGPEFLIYFQGTGAADDSGLPNDRFFAVRPEGSVSTLKIQRTERGDSAVYLCASSPRRGSYEQYFGPGTRLTVT.